This TCR beta chain was profiled in a study of T cells in Graves' hyperthyroidism and ophthalmopathy. The CDR3 is 16 residues long. V lost 4 bases and J lost 6; bases outside the gene matches: 7. CDR1 is SGHRS and CDR2 is YFSETQ in the germline V gene. Amplified TCR beta CDR3 regions came from RNA transcripts. First-round RT-PCR targeting the TCR CDR3 was performed with the HTBI primer set. TCRdb re-called the multiplex PCR reads with MiXCR, one entry per CDR3 protein. The sample lists 400,000 to 500,000 distinct CDR3 sequences, approximately 14% occurring once. Source material: blood. The TCR originated in a man aged 18 to 29 with Graves' ophthalmopathy. V gene TRBV5-1 combines with J gene TRBJ2-7; 16 positions match TRBD2. For the CDR3, the DNA is TGCGCCAGCAGCCCGGGACTAGCGGGGGGGTTAGGCGAGCAGTACTTC. This encodes CASSPGLAGGLGEQYF.